This T cell receptor beta chain was observed in a study of T cell responses to AZD1222 COVID-19 vaccine. The wider study: Pooled in the analysis were second doses at about 4 or about 12 weeks. General observations from the study: A mostly white British donor set with more females was recruited, and clonal diversity was possibly underestimated. None of the repertoires were sampled until the peak T cell response had passed.

As concerns this clone: Its antigen remains unknown.

This CDR3 contains 13 residues. Sequenced by immunoSEQ multiplex PCR; TCRdb stores in-frame clones only, minus some. The sample includes approximately 110,000 clones, about nine tenths seen only once; the top ten take under 6.5%. The chain joins TRBV21-1 to TRBJ2-7; the D call in the table, TRBD2, was not verified against the DNA. TRBV21-1 is labeled a pseudogene. This specimen was peripheral blood, taken on day 0 of AZD1222 vaccination. The receptor was isolated from an adult in good health. This CDR3 reads CASKRLAFYEQYF. CDR3 nucleotides: TGTGCCAGCAAAAGACTAGCCTTCTACGAGCAGTACTTC.